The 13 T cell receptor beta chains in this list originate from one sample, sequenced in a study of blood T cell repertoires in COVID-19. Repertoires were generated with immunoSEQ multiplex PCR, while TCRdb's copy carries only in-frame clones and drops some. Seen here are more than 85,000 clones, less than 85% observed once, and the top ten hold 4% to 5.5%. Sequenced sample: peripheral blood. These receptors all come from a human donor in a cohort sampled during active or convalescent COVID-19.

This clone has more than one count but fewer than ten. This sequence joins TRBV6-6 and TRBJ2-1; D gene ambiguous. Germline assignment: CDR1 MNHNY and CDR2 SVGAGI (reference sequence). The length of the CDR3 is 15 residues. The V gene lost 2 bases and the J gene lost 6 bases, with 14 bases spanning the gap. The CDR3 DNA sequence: TGTGCCAGCAGTTACCAACCGTTATCCGGCAATGAGCAGTTCTTC. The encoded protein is CASSYQPLSGNEQFF.

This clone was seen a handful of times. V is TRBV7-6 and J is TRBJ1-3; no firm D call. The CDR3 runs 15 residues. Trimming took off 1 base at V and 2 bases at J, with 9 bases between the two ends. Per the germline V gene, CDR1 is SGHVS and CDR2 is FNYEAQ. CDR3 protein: CASSLDLNPGNTIYF. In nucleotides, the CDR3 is TGTGCCAGCAGCTTAGACCTAAACCCTGGAAACACCATATATTTT. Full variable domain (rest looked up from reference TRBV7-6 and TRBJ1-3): GAGVSQSPRYKVTKRGQDVALRCDPISGHVSLYWYRQALGQGPEFLTYFNYEAQQDKSGLPNDRFSAERPEGSISTLTIQRTEQRDSAMYRCASSLDLNPGNTIYFGEGSWLTVV.

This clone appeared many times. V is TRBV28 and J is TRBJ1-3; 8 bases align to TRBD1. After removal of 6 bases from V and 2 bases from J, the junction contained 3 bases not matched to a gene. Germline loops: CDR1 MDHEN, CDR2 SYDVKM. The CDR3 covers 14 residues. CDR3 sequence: CASRLQGAGNTIYF. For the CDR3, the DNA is TGTGCCAGCAGACTACAGGGGGCTGGAAACACCATATATTTT.

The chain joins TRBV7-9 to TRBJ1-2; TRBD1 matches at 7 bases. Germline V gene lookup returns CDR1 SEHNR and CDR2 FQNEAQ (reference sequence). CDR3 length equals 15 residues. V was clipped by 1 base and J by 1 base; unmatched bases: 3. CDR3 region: CASSLGQGLNYGYTF. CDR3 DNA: TGTGCCAGCAGCTTAGGACAGGGCCTTAACTATGGCTACACCTTC.

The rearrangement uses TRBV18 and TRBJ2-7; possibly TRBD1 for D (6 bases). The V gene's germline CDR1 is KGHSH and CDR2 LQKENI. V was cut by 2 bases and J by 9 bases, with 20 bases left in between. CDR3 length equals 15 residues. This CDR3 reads CASSPSDRLSQGQYF. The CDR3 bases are TGTGCCAGCTCACCATCCGACAGGCTTTCTCAAGGGCAGTACTTC.

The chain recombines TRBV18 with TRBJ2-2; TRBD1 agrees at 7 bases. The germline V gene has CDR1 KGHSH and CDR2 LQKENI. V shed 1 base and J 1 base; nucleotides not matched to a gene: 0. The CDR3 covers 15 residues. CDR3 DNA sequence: TGTGCCAGCTCACCACGACAGGGGAACACCGGGGAGCTGTTTTTT. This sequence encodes CASSPRQGNTGELFF.

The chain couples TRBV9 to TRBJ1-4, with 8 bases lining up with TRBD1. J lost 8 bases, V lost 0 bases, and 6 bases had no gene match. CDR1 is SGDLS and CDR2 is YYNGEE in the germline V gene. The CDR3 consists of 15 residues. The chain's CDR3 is CASSVAGTGEEKLFF. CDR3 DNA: TGTGCCAGCAGCGTAGCCGGGACAGGAGAGGAAAAACTGTTTTTT.

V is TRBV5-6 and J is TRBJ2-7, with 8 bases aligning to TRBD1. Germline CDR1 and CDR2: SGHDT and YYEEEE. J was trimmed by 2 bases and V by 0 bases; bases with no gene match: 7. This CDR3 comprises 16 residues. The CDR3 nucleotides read TGTGCCAGCAGCTTGGACCGACAGGGGATGGCCTACGAGCAGTACTTC. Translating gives CASSLDRQGMAYEQYF.

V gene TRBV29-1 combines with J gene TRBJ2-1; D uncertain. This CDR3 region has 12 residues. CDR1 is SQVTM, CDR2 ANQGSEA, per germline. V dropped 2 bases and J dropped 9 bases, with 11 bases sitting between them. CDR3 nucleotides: TGCAGCGTTGAATCCTCTGTCGGTGAGCAGTTCTTC. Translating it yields CSVESSVGEQFF.

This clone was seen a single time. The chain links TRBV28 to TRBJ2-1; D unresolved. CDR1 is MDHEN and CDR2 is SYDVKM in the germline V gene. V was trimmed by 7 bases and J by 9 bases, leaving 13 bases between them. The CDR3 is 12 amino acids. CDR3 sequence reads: CASTPTFGEQFF. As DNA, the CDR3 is TGTGCCAGCACCCCAACGTTCGGTGAGCAGTTCTTC.

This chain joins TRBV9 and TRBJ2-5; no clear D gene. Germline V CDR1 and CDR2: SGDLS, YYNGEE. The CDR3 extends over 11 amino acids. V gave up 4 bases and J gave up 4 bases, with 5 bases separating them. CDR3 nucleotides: TGTGCCAGCAGCTCCCGAGAGACCCAGTACTTC. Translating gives CASSSRETQYF.

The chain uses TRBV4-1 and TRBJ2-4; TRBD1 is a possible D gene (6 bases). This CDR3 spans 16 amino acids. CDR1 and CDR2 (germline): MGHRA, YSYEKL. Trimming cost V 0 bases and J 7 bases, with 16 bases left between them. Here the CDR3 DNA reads TGCGCCAGCAGCCAAGATTGGGCCTTCAGGGGCAACATTCAGTACTTC. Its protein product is CASSQDWAFRGNIQYF.

CDR3 amino acids: CASSPKWAHEQFF. The CDR3 coding sequence is TGTGCCAGCAGCCCGAAGTGGGCCCATGAGCAGTTCTTC. The J gene is TRBJ2-1, the V gene TRBV5-4; no reliable D call. Trimming took 4 bases from V and 8 from J, leaving 13 bases between them. Per germline, CDR1 SGHNT and CDR2 YYREEE (reference sequence). The CDR3 consists of 13 residues.